One sample yielded the 27 T cell receptor beta chains listed below, sequenced in a study of blood T cell repertoires in COVID-19. The method was immunoSEQ multiplex PCR; TCRdb's version includes in-frame clones alone and lacks a portion of them. The data hold about 120,000 clones, with 65% to 90% observed a single time. The specimen was peripheral blood. The receptors stem from an elderly man with active or convalescent COVID-19.

V usage is TRBV19 and J usage is TRBJ2-2, with 10 positions matching TRBD2. CDR3 length: 16 amino acids. Losses at the gene ends were 2 bases for V and 3 bases for J; bases not matched to a gene: 3. Germline CDR1 is LNHDA and CDR2 is SQIVND (reference sequence). CDR3 sequence reads: CASSIRLAGDTGELFF. CDR3 nucleotides: TGTGCCAGTAGTATACGGCTAGCGGGAGACACCGGGGAGCTGTTTTTT. The full variable domain, in which reference TRBV19 and TRBJ2-2 provide the parts outside the CDR3, is DGGITQSPKYLFRKEGQNVTLSCEQNLNHDAMYWYRQDPGQGLRLIYYSQIVNDFQKGDIAEGYSVSREKKESFPLTVTSAQKNPTAFYLCASSIRLAGDTGELFFGEGSRLTVL.

J is TRBJ1-4 and V is TRBV4-3; D is undetermined. The ends were cut back, 4 bases at V and 7 bases at J, with 10 bases in the middle. The CDR3 totals 13 residues. The germline V gene has CDR1 LGHNA and CDR2 YSLEER. The CDR3 bases are TGCGCCAGCAGCCGACTTGAGGCTGAAAAACTGTTTTTT. Translated: CASSRLEAEKLFF.

V is TRBV5-6 and J is TRBJ2-7; TRBD2 aligns across 9 bases. V was clipped by 2 bases and J by 3 bases; unmatched bases: 3. Germline V gives CDR1 SGHDT, CDR2 YYEEEE. The length of the CDR3 is 14 residues. CDR3 residues: CASSLRLAVYEQYF. As DNA, the CDR3 is TGTGCCAGCAGCTTAAGACTAGCGGTCTACGAGCAGTACTTC.

This chain connects TRBV7-8 to TRBJ2-2; 8 nucleotides agree with TRBD2. Germline V gene data show CDR1 as SGHVS and CDR2 as FQNEAQ. The CDR3 has 13 residues. V trimming: 5 bases; J trimming: 6 bases; junction bases outside the gene matches: 2. The CDR3 coding sequence is TGTGCCAGCAGCCCCGGGGGGGCCGGGGAGCTGTTTTTT. Encoded protein: CASSPGGAGELFF.

On this clone itself: The sample holds other DNA sequences that translate to the same CDR3. The chain recombines TRBV5-4 with TRBJ2-7; 7 bases are a match to TRBD2. This CDR3 is 13 amino acids long. With V trimmed by 1 base and J by 3 bases, 1 base remained unmatched. Germline loops: CDR1 SGHNT, CDR2 YYREEE (reference sequence). CDR3 sequence reads: CASSLRGSYEQYF. CDR3 sequence (DNA): TGTGCCAGCAGCTTGCGCGGGAGCTACGAGCAGTACTTC.

The rearrangement uses TRBV7-9 and TRBJ1-5, with TRBD1 matching over 7 bases. The V segment lost 1 base and the J segment 4 bases; nucleotides outside the gene matches: 4. This CDR3 is 15 amino acids long. CDR1 and CDR2 from the germline V gene are SEHNR and FQNEAQ (reference sequence). The CDR3 sequence is CASSLGQGQNQPQHF. CDR3 nucleotide sequence: TGTGCCAGCAGCTTAGGGCAGGGACAGAATCAGCCCCAGCATTTT. The full variable domain, with the rest looked up from reference TRBV7-9 and TRBJ1-5, is DTGVSQNPRHKITKRGQNVTFRCDPISEHNRLYWYRQTLGQGPEFLTYFQNEAQLEKSRLLSDRFSAERPKGSFSTLEIQRTEQGDSAMYLCASSLGQGQNQPQHFGDGTRLSIL.

The chain is built from TRBV18 and TRBJ2-3; 10 bases align to TRBD2. CDR3 length: 18 residues. V gave up 5 bases and J gave up 7 bases; unmatched junction bases: 18. Germline V gives CDR1 KGHSH, CDR2 LQKENI. CDR3: CASSATVISGGIVNTQYF. The CDR3 DNA sequence: TGTGCCAGCTCAGCCACCGTAATTAGCGGGGGGATCGTGAATACGCAGTATTTT.

V gene TRBV30 combines with J gene TRBJ1-6; a weak D match, TRBD1 (6 bases). CDR1 and CDR2 (germline): GTSNPN, SVGIG (reference sequence). V was shortened by 2 bases and J by 9 bases, with 23 bases between the two germline ends. The CDR3 runs to 17 residues. The CDR3 spells CAWSLTGTPTLGSPLHF. CDR3 nucleotide sequence: TGTGCCTGGAGTTTGACCGGGACACCCACCCTCGGTTCACCCCTCCACTTT.

This clone has just a few counts. This chain joins TRBV5-4 and TRBJ2-6, with D possibly matching TRBD1 (5 bases). The V gene lost 3 bases and the J gene lost 0 bases, with 7 bases spanning the gap. The CDR3 spans 15 residues. Germline values: CDR1 SGHNT, CDR2 YYREEE (reference sequence). The CDR3 sequence: CASSSQGSGANVLTF. The CDR3 DNA follows: TGTGCCAGCAGCTCGCAGGGCTCTGGGGCCAACGTCCTGACTTTC.

This chain links TRBV11-1 with TRBJ1-1; 8 bases align to TRBD1. CDR1 is SGHAT, CDR2 FQDESV, per germline (reference sequence). This CDR3 comprises 15 residues. The V gene end was trimmed by 8 bases and the J gene end by 2 bases; junction bases not matched to a gene: 10. The CDR3 nucleotides are TGTGCCAGCCAAATAACGGACAGGGTCAACACTGAAGCTTTCTTT. This translates into CASQITDRVNTEAFF.

V gene TRBV28 combines with J gene TRBJ2-1, with 14 positions matching TRBD2. V shed 5 bases, J shed 5 bases, and the junction held 2 bases outside the gene matches. CDR1 is MDHEN, CDR2 SYDVKM, per germline. The CDR3 totals 15 residues. CDR3 protein: CASSRGLAGDNEQFF. The CDR3 DNA follows: TGTGCCAGCAGTCGGGGACTAGCGGGGGACAATGAGCAGTTCTTC.

The gene calls are TRBV2 and TRBJ1-5; D uncertain. CDR3 length: 12 amino acids. Germline V CDR1 and CDR2: SNHLY, FYNNEI. Trimming removed 6 bases at V and 6 bases at J, with 9 bases between. CDR3 sequence reads: CASRQVGQPQHF. DNA for the CDR3: TGTGCCAGCAGGCAGGTCGGTCAGCCCCAGCATTTT.

This clone was found many times. This rearrangement joins TRBV7-6 to TRBJ2-2; D gene uncertain. V was pared by 5 bases and J by 5 bases, with 15 bases between. This CDR3 contains 15 residues. CDR1 is SGHVS and CDR2 is FNYEAQ in the germline V gene. The CDR3 spells CASSTRVGGTGELFF. The CDR3 DNA is TGTGCCAGCAGCACTCGGGTGGGTGGAACCGGGGAGCTGTTTTTT.

This CDR3 reads CASSDRDYGYTF. Written as DNA, the CDR3 is TGTGCCAGCAGCGACAGAGACTATGGCTACACCTTC. This chain joins TRBV7-9 and TRBJ1-2; possibly TRBD1 for D (5 bases). Trimming removed 5 bases from V and 3 bases from J, with 7 bases in between. Germline V gene data show CDR1 as SEHNR and CDR2 as FQNEAQ (reference sequence). The CDR3 length is 12 residues. Combining the CDR3 with reference TRBV7-9 and TRBJ1-2 gives the whole variable domain DTGVSQNPRHKITKRGQNVTFRCDPISEHNRLYWYRQTLGQGPEFLTYFQNEAQLEKSRLLSDRFSAERPKGSFSTLEIQRTEQGDSAMYLCASSDRDYGYTFGSGTRLTVV.

The chain uses TRBV4-2 and TRBJ2-5, with D possibly being TRBD2 (5 bases). Germline V gene sequence: CDR1 LGHNA, CDR2 YNFKEQ. V was shortened by 1 base and J by 1 base, with 10 bases between the two germline ends. CDR3 size: 15 residues. The chain's CDR3 is CASSQATRAQETQYF. CDR3 nucleotides: TGTGCCAGCAGCCAAGCTACGAGGGCCCAAGAGACCCAGTACTTC.

The CDR3 sequence is CASSVRAGGFIGSEAFF. CDR3 DNA sequence: TGTGCCAGCAGTGTGCGGGCAGGGGGCTTTATTGGTAGTGAAGCTTTCTTT. This sequence joins TRBV27 and TRBJ1-1; 8 nucleotides match TRBD1. There are 17 residues in the CDR3. The V gene's germline CDR1 is MNHEY and CDR2 SMNVEV (reference sequence). Losses at the gene ends were 5 bases for V and 7 bases for J; bases not matched to a gene: 18.

The chain links TRBV6-6 to TRBJ1-2; D gene uncertain. The germline V gene encodes CDR1 MNHNY and CDR2 SVGAGI (reference sequence). This CDR3 spans 13 amino acids. Trimming left V 7 bases short and J 4 bases short, with 13 bases between. CDR3 nucleotides: TGTGCCAGCAACGGAGGGAGGGTCTATGGCTACACCTTC. As protein: CASNGGRVYGYTF.

J is TRBJ2-5 and V is TRBV30; TRBD2 aligns across 10 bases. This CDR3 spans 15 amino acids. Germline V gene sequence: CDR1 GTSNPN, CDR2 SVGIG (reference sequence). Unmatched junction bases numbered 5, after V lost 2 bases and J lost 2 bases. The CDR3 DNA is TGTGCCTGGAGTCCCGGACTAGCGGTTCAAGAGACCCAGTACTTC. This codes for CAWSPGLAVQETQYF.

The rearrangement uses TRBV28 and TRBJ2-7; 8 bases map to TRBD1. The ends lost 4 bases at V and 4 bases at J; junction bases unmatched: 9. There are 15 residues in the CDR3. Looked up from germline, CDR1 is MDHEN and CDR2 is SYDVKM. CDR3 sequence (DNA): TGTGCCAGCAGTTATTACAGGGGGGAGAGGTACGAGCAGTACTTC. It specifies CASSYYRGERYEQYF. Full variable domain (remainder filled in from reference TRBV28 and TRBJ2-7): DVKVTQSSRYLVKRTGEKVFLECVQDMDHENMFWYRQDPGLGLRLIYFSYDVKMKEKGDIPEGYSVSREKKERFSLILESASTNQTSMYLCASSYYRGERYEQYFGPGTRLTVT.

The rearrangement joins TRBV5-1 to TRBJ2-1; D may be TRBD2 (6 bases). From germline, CDR1 is SGHRS and CDR2 YFSETQ. This CDR3 has 17 residues. Trimming stripped 3 bases from V and 0 bases from J, with 16 bases between. This CDR3 is CASSYSSGRSSYNEQFF. DNA of the CDR3: TGCGCCAGCAGCTACAGTTCCGGGAGAAGCTCCTACAATGAGCAGTTCTTC.

CDR3 in amino acids: CASSDPPELAGVHEQYF. The CDR3 DNA follows: TGTGCCAGCAGTGACCCTCCTGAACTAGCGGGAGTTCACGAGCAGTACTTC. The chain combines TRBV2 with TRBJ2-7; 11 bases map to TRBD2. The germline CDR1 and CDR2 sequences are SNHLY and FYNNEI. V gave up 3 bases and J gave up 5 bases; unmatched junction bases: 12. The CDR3 extends over 17 amino acids. Full variable domain (missing parts from reference TRBV2 and TRBJ2-7): EPEVTQTPSHQVTQMGQEVILRCVPISNHLYFYWYRQILGQKVEFLVSFYNNEISEKSEIFDDQFSVERPDGSNFTLKIRSTKLEDSAMYFCASSDPPELAGVHEQYFGPGTRLTVT.

The chain recombines TRBV24-1 with TRBJ2-2; perhaps TRBD1 as D (6 bases). This CDR3 is 15 amino acids long. V was trimmed by 3 bases and J by 4 bases, leaving 11 bases between them. Germline CDR1 KGHDR, CDR2 SFDVKD. Here the CDR3 DNA reads TGTGCCACCAGTGATACACAGGGAATCACCGGGGAGCTGTTTTTT. Translating gives CATSDTQGITGELFF.

This sequence joins TRBV6-2 or TRBV6-3 and TRBJ2-3; the D gene is possibly TRBD2 (7 bases). The germline CDR1 and CDR2 sequences are MNHEY and SVGEGT. The germline V and J ends were trimmed by 5 bases and 3 bases, with 15 bases remaining between them. The CDR3 consists of 15 residues. CDR3 nucleotide sequence: TGTGCCAGCAGTAGCGGGAATAGGGGGACAGATACGCAGTATTTT. Translated, it gives CASSSGNRGTDTQYF.

For the CDR3, the DNA is TGTGCCAGCAGTCCAACAGGGTCTGGCTACACCTTC. Its protein product is CASSPTGSGYTF. V usage is TRBV6-5 and J usage is TRBJ1-2; possibly TRBD1 for D (6 bases). The V end lost 5 bases, the J end lost 7 bases, and 11 bases lay between the germline ends. The CDR3 is 12 amino acids. Germline lookup yields CDR1 MNHEY and CDR2 SVGAGI.

This clone was picked up a small number of times. V usage is TRBV19 and J usage is TRBJ1-2; 9 nucleotides match TRBD1. Trimming at V came to 9 bases and at J to 2 bases, leaving 4 bases not matched to a gene. Germline V CDR1 and CDR2: LNHDA, SQIVND (reference sequence). The CDR3 covers 13 residues. DNA for the CDR3: TGTGCCAGCCTCGGACAGGGGAACTATGGCTACACCTTC. It specifies CASLGQGNYGYTF.

The chain recombines TRBV5-6 with TRBJ2-7; 14 bases line up with TRBD2. Per the germline V gene, CDR1 is SGHDT and CDR2 is YYEEEE. V shed 4 bases, J shed 10 bases, and the junction held 7 bases outside the gene matches. The CDR3 is 14 amino acids. The CDR3 protein is CASSPGTSGRVQYF. Written as DNA, the CDR3 is TGTGCCAGCAGCCCAGGGACTAGCGGGAGAGTCCAGTACTTC.

The rearrangement links TRBV19 to TRBJ1-2; no reliable D call. The ends were cut back, 3 bases at V and 7 bases at J, with 6 bases in the middle. CDR1 and CDR2 (germline): LNHDA, SQIVND (reference sequence). CDR3 length: 11 residues. CDR3 coding DNA: TGTGCCAGTAGTATGTGGGCTGGCTACACCTTC. Its protein product is CASSMWAGYTF.